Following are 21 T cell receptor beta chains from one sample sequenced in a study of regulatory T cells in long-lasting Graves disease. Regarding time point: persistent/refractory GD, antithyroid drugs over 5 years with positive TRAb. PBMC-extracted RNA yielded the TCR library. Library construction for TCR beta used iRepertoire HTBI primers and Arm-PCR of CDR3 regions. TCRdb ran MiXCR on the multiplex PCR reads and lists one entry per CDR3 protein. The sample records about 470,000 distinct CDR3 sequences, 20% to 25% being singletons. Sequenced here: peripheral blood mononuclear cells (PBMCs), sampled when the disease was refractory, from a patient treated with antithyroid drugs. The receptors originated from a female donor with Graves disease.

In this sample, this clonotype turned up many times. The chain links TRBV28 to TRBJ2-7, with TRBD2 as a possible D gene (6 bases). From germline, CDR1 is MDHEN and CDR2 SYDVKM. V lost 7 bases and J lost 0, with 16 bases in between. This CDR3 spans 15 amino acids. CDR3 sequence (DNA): TGTGCCAGCACCCCGGTTGCGGGGAACTCCTACGAGCAGTACTTC. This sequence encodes CASTPVAGNSYEQYF. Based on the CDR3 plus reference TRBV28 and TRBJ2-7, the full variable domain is DVKVTQSSRYLVKRTGEKVFLECVQDMDHENMFWYRQDPGLGLRLIYFSYDVKMKEKGDIPEGYSVSREKKERFSLILESASTNQTSMYLCASTPVAGNSYEQYFGPGTRLTVT.

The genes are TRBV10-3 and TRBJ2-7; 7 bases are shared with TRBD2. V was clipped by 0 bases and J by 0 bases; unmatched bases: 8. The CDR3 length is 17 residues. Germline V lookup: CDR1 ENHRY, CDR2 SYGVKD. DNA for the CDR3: TGTGCCATCAGTGAGTCGGGAGGGACTTTGAGCTCCTACGAGCAGTACTTC. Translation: CAISESGGTLSSYEQYF.

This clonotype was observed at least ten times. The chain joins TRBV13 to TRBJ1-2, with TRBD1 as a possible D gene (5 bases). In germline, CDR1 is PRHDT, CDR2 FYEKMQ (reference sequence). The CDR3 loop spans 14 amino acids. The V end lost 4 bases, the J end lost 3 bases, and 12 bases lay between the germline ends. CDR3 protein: CASSSMDNYYGYTF. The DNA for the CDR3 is TGTGCCAGCAGCTCCATGGACAATTACTATGGCTACACCTTC.

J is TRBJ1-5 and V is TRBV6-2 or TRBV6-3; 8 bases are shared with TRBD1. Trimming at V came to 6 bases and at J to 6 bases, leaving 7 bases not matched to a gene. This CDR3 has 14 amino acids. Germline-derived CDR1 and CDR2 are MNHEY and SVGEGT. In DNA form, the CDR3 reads TGTGCCAGCAGGGAGACAGGGGAGGTTCAGCCCCAGCATTTT. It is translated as CASRETGEVQPQHF.

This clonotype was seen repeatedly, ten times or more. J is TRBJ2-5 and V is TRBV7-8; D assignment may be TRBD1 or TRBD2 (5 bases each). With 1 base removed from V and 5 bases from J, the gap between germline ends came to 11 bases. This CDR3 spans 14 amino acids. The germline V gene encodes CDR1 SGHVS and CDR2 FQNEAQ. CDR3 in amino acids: CASSLEPGQETQYF. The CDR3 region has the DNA TGTGCCAGCAGCTTAGAGCCGGGGCAGGAGACCCAGTACTTC. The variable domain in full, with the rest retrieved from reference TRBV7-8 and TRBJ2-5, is GAGVSQSPRYKVAKRGQDVALRCDPISGHVSLFWYQQALGQGPEFLTYFQNEAQLDKSGLPSDRFFAERPEGSVSTLKIQRTQQEDSAVYLCASSLEPGQETQYFGPGTRLLVL.

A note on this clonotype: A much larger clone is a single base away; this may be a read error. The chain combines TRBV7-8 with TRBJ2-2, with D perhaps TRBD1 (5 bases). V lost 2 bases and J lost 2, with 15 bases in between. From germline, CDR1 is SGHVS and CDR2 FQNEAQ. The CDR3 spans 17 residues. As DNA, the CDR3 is TGTGCCAGCAGCTTAAGGGGTCCTCATGAAAACACCGGGGAGCTGTTTTTT. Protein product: CASSLRGPHENTGELFF.

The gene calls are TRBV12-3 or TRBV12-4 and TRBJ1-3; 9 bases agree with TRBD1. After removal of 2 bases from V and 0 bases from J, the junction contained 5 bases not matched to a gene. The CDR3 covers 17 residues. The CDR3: CASSLMGQGLSGNTIYF. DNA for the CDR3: TGTGCCAGCAGTTTAATGGGACAGGGACTCTCTGGAAACACCATATATTTT.

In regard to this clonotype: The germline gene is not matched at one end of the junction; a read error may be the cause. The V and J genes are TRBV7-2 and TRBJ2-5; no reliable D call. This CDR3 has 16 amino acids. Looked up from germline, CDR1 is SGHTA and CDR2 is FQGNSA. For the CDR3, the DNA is TGCGCCAGCAGCCAAGATCTGGGGTCTGAATCAGAGACCCAGTACTTC. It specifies CASSQDLGSESETQYF.

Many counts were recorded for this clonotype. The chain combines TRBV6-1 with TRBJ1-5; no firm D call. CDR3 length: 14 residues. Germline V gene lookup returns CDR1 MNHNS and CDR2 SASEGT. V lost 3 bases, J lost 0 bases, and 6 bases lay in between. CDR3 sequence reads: CASSETSSNQPQHF. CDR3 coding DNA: TGTGCCAGCAGTGAGACCAGTAGCAATCAGCCCCAGCATTTT.

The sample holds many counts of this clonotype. Here the CDR3 reads CASSIDLDEKLFF. In DNA form, the CDR3 reads TGTGCCAGTAGTATCGACCTGGATGAAAAACTGTTTTTT. The chain carries TRBV19 and TRBJ1-4; D uncertain. CDR1 LNHDA and CDR2 SQIVND come from the germline V gene (reference sequence). Trimming took off 3 bases at V and 6 bases at J, with 8 bases between the two ends. This CDR3 comprises 13 residues.

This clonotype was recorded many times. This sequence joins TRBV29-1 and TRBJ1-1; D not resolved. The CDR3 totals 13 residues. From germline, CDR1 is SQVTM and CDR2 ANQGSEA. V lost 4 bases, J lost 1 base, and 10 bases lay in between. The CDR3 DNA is TGCAGCGTTGCGGGCAGCAAGAACACTGAAGCTTTCTTT. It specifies CSVAGSKNTEAFF.

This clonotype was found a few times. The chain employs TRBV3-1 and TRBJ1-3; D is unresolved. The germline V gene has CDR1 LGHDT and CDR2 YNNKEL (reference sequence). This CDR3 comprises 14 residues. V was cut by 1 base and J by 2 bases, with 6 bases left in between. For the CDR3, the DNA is TGTGCCAGCAGCCAAGGAGCGCCTGGAAACACCATATATTTT. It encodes CASSQGAPGNTIYF.

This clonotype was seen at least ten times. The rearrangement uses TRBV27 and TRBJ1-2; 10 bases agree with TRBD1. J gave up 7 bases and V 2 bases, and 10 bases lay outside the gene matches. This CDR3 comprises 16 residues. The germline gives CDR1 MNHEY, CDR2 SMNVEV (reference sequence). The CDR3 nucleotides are TGTGCCAGCAGTTTAGTCGGAGCGGACAGGGGGGTTGGCTACACCTTC. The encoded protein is CASSLVGADRGVGYTF.

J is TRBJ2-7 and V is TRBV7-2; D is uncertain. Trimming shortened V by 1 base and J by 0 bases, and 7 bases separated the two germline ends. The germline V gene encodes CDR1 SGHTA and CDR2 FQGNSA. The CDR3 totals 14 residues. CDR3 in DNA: TGTGCCAGCAGCTTAGTTTCAGACTCCTACGAGCAGTACTTC. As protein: CASSLVSDSYEQYF.

Here the CDR3 reads CASSHPGLADNEQFF. DNA of the CDR3: TGCGCCAGCAGCCACCCGGGACTAGCGGACAATGAGCAGTTCTTC. The rearrangement uses TRBV4-1 and TRBJ2-1, with 11 bases fitting TRBD2. V dropped 3 bases and J dropped 5; count of bases not matched to a gene: 3. This CDR3 comprises 15 residues. Germline CDR1 reads MGHRA; CDR2 reads YSYEKL.

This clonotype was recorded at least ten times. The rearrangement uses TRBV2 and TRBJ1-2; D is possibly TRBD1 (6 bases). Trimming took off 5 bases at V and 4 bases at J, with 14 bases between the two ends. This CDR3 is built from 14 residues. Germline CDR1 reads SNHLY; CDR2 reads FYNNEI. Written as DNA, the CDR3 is TGTGCCAGCAGTTCCAACGGGGGCATCTATGGCTACACCTTC. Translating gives CASSSNGGIYGYTF. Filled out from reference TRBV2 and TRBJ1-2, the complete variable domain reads EPEVTQTPSHQVTQMGQEVILRCVPISNHLYFYWYRQILGQKVEFLVSFYNNEISEKSEIFDDQFSVERPDGSNFTLKIRSTKLEDSAMYFCASSSNGGIYGYTFGSGTRLTVV.

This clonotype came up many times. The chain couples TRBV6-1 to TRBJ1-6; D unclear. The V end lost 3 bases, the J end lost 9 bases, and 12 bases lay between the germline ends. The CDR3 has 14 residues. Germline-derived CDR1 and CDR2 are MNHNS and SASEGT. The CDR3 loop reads CASSDGPRGSPLHF. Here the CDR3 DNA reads TGTGCCAGCAGTGACGGGCCCCGGGGTTCACCCCTCCACTTT.

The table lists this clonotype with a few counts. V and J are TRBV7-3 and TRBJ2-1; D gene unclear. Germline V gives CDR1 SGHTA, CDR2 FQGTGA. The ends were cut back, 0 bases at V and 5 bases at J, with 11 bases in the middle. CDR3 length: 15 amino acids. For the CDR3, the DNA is TGTGCCAGCAGCTTAACCCCATCCCTTAACAATGAGCAGTTCTTC. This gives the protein CASSLTPSLNNEQFF.

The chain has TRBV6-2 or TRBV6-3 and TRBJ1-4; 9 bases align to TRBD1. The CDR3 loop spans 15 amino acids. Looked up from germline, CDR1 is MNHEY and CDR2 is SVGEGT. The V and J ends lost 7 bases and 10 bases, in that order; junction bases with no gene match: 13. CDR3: CASTPEQGAVGKLFF. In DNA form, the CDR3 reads TGTGCCAGCACCCCAGAACAGGGGGCCGTTGGAAAACTGTTTTTT.

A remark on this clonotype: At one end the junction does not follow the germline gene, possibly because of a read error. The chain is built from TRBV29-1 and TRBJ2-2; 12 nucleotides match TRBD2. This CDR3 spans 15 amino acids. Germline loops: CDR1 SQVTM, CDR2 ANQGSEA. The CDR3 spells CSVEGLAGDTGGLFF. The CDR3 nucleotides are TGCAGCGTTGAGGGACTAGCGGGTGACACCGGGGGGCTGTTTTTT.

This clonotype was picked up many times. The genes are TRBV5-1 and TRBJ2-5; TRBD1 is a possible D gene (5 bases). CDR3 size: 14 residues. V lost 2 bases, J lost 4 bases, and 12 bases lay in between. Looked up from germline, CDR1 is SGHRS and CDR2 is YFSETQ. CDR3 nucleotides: TGCGCCAGCAGCTTCTCAGGGAAGGGAGAGACCCAGTACTTC. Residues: CASSFSGKGETQYF.